This entry lists 28 T cell receptor beta chains sequenced from one sample in a study of post-analysis software for immune sequencing data. Notes on the study in general: Patients had higher frequencies than controls of five TRBV segments, including TRBV5-6, TRBV5-1 and TRBV20-1.

The TCR beta cDNA libraries carried unique molecular identifiers. TCRdb re-derived calls from the PCR reads in MiXCR, one entry per CDR3 protein. The sample lists roughly 540,000 distinct CDR3 sequences, 34% occurring once. No antigens are known for them. Sequencing input: blood. The receptors stem from a girl between 2 and 17 years old with multiple sclerosis.

This clonotype was seen more than once but under ten times. This rearrangement joins TRBV5-1 to TRBJ2-1; no firm D call. CDR3 length: 16 residues. V lost 6 bases to trimming and J lost 4 bases, with 20 bases between them. Germline loops: CDR1 SGHRS, CDR2 YFSETQ. The CDR3 sequence is CASTHDSAEFYNEQFF. The CDR3 DNA reads as TGCGCCAGCACCCATGACTCCGCCGAGTTTTACAATGAGCAGTTCTTC.

This clonotype was seen a handful of times. The J gene is TRBJ1-2, the V gene TRBV29-1; 9 bases match TRBD1. The V segment lost 3 bases and the J segment 6 bases; nucleotides outside the gene matches: 2. Germline V gene data show CDR1 as SQVTM and CDR2 as ANQGSEA. The CDR3 extends over 12 amino acids. The CDR3 nucleotides are TGCAGCGTTGAGGGGACAGGGAATGGCTACACCTTC. Translated: CSVEGTGNGYTF.

This chain joins TRBV28 and TRBJ1-6; the D gene is possibly TRBD1 (6 bases). CDR3 length: 15 amino acids. Between the trimmed V and J ends, which lost 5 bases and 10 bases, there was a span of 18 bases. The V gene's germline CDR1 is MDHEN and CDR2 SYDVKM. As DNA, the CDR3 is TGTGCCAGCAGTACCTCAGGGGAGTCAGACTCACCCCTCCACTTT. Encoded protein: CASSTSGESDSPLHF.

The table lists this clonotype with a few counts. This rearrangement joins TRBV5-1 to TRBJ1-2, with TRBD1 matching 8 bases. Unmatched junction bases numbered 11, after V lost 7 bases and J lost 0 bases. The CDR3 covers 16 residues. Germline CDR1 SGHRS, CDR2 YFSETQ. The CDR3 loop is CASSRGGQGPNYGYTF. The CDR3 region has the DNA TGCGCCAGCTCCCGGGGAGGACAGGGCCCTAACTATGGCTACACCTTC.

This clonotype has more than one count but fewer than ten. The V call is TRBV6-5, the J call TRBJ1-1; tentatively, D is TRBD1 (6 bases). Germline V CDR1 and CDR2: MNHEY, SVGAGI. This CDR3 contains 13 residues. Trimming took off 10 bases at V and 3 bases at J, with 15 bases between the two ends. The CDR3 is CATTAGADTEAFF. Written as DNA, the CDR3 is TGTGCCACCACTGCGGGGGCTGACACTGAAGCTTTCTTT.

This clonotype was seen a handful of times. The chain couples TRBV4-1 to TRBJ2-4; D possibly matches TRBD1 or TRBD2 (5 bases each). The CDR3 consists of 16 residues. The V end lost 1 base, the J end lost 4 bases, and 14 bases lay between the germline ends. Germline V gene sequence: CDR1 MGHRA, CDR2 YSYEKL. The CDR3 DNA sequence: TGCGCCAGCAGCCAAGGAGGGGTTAAGGGGAAAAACATTCAGTACTTC. It yields the protein CASSQGGVKGKNIQYF.

The V call is TRBV9, the J call TRBJ1-1; no clear D. This CDR3 has 14 amino acids. The V end lost 4 bases, the J end lost 5 bases, and 15 bases lay between the germline ends. CDR1 and CDR2 (germline): SGDLS, YYNGEE. CDR3 in amino acids: CASSPGIERTEAFF. CDR3 nucleotides: TGTGCCAGCAGCCCCGGGATCGAAAGGACTGAAGCTTTCTTT.

The chain carries TRBV24-1 and TRBJ2-7, with 7 positions matching TRBD1. This CDR3 contains 14 residues. The V gene end was trimmed by 4 bases and the J gene end by 1 base; junction bases not matched to a gene: 3. Germline loops: CDR1 KGHDR, CDR2 SFDVKD. CDR3 in amino acids: CATSEPGQSYEQYF. DNA of the CDR3: TGTGCCACCAGTGAACCGGGACAGTCCTACGAGCAGTACTTC.

The chain couples TRBV6-6 to TRBJ2-2; 7 positions match TRBD1. This CDR3 is built from 15 residues. V was clipped by 2 bases and J by 7 bases; unmatched bases: 7. The germline gives CDR1 MNHNY, CDR2 SVGAGI (reference sequence). The CDR3 loop is CASSYRGRRGGELFF. In nucleotides, the CDR3 is TGTGCCAGCAGTTACAGGGGGCGTAGAGGCGGGGAGCTGTTTTTT.

V gene TRBV29-1 combines with J gene TRBJ2-1; D perhaps matches TRBD2 (5 bases). V lost 7 bases and J lost 5, with 9 bases in between. The CDR3 extends over 11 amino acids. Germline-derived CDR1 and CDR2 are SQVTM and ANQGSEA. CDR3 sequence reads: CSAGVNNEQFF. CDR3 nucleotide sequence: TGCAGCGCCGGGGTTAACAATGAGCAGTTCTTC.

This clonotype turned up a few times. This chain joins TRBV2 and TRBJ2-7; possibly TRBD2 for D (5 bases). The CDR3 has 13 residues. Per germline, CDR1 SNHLY and CDR2 FYNNEI. The V end was cut by 6 bases, the J end by 7 bases, with 16 bases between. The CDR3 DNA follows: TGTGCCAGCAGCCCCGAGAGGGTGAGTGAGCAGTACTTC. Amino acids: CASSPERVSEQYF.

The chain links TRBV29-1 to TRBJ1-1; 7 bases are a match to TRBD1. The CDR3 spans 13 residues. CDR1 is SQVTM, CDR2 ANQGSEA, per germline. V gave up 6 bases and J gave up 1 base; unmatched junction bases: 5. The CDR3 DNA sequence: TGCAGCGTGGAGGGGGCGCGGAACACTGAAGCTTTCTTT. Its protein product is CSVEGARNTEAFF.

The gene calls are TRBV7-9 and TRBJ1-1; 8 bases match TRBD1. Germline V gene sequence: CDR1 SEHNR, CDR2 FQNEAQ (reference sequence). J lost 5 bases, V lost 5 bases, and 7 bases had no gene match. This CDR3 contains 14 residues. The CDR3 region is CASSRTGTPTEAFF. The CDR3, as DNA: TGTGCCAGCAGCCGGACAGGGACCCCTACTGAAGCTTTCTTT.

This clonotype was picked up a small number of times. The V call is TRBV20-1, the J call TRBJ1-2; D uncertain. Germline CDR1 and CDR2: DFQATT and SNEGSKA (reference sequence). The length of the CDR3 is 14 residues. V lost 4 bases to trimming and J lost 4 bases, with 16 bases between them. CDR3 sequence: CSAIVTLGPYGYTF. The CDR3, as DNA: TGCAGTGCTATAGTGACCCTTGGCCCCTATGGCTACACCTTC.

The V call is TRBV4-1, the J call TRBJ2-1; 8 nucleotides align to TRBD2. J gave up 8 bases and V 1 base, and 7 bases lay outside the gene matches. Germline CDR1 MGHRA, CDR2 YSYEKL. The CDR3 is 15 residues long. In DNA, the CDR3 is TGCGCCAGCAGCCAAGTCGGGGGGGGGCCATATGAGCAGTTCTTC. Translated: CASSQVGGGPYEQFF.

This sequence joins TRBV6-1 and TRBJ1-2; D is unresolved. V was clipped by 4 bases and J by 8 bases, with 11 bases between them. The CDR3 is 12 amino acids. Germline V gene data show CDR1 as MNHNS and CDR2 as SASEGT. The CDR3 nucleotides are TGTGCCAGCAGTGGGGTCGGGCGCGGCTACACCTTC. This codes for CASSGVGRGYTF.

The chain has TRBV7-6 and TRBJ2-7; D may match TRBD1 or TRBD2 (5 bases each). Trimming pared 4 bases from V and 0 bases from J, leaving 10 bases between. Germline V CDR1 and CDR2: SGHVS, FNYEAQ. CDR3 length equals 14 residues. The CDR3 reads CASSWGTDSYEQYF. In DNA form, the CDR3 reads TGTGCCAGCAGCTGGGGGACCGACTCCTACGAGCAGTACTTC.

The chain is built from TRBV6-2 or TRBV6-3 and TRBJ2-5, with TRBD2 identical over 10 bases. After removal of 6 bases from V and 2 bases from J, the junction contained 6 bases not matched to a gene. The CDR3 is made up of 15 amino acids. Germline lookup yields CDR1 MNHEY and CDR2 SVGEGT. In DNA form, the CDR3 reads TGTGCCAGCAGGGAACTAGCGGGGATTCAAGAGACCCAGTACTTC. As protein: CASRELAGIQETQYF.

Turning to this clonotype: One end of the junction is discordant with germline, which a read error may explain. The chain joins TRBV6-5 to TRBJ2-5; D is tentatively TRBD1 or TRBD2 (5 bases each). The end of the DNA aligns better with TRBJ2-7, so the J call may be wrong. The CDR3 loop spans 16 amino acids. The germline gives CDR1 MNHEY, CDR2 SVGAGI. For the CDR3, the DNA is TGTGCCAGCAGTCACTCGACGCCGGGGCTGGGGGACGAGCAGTACTTC. Its translation: CASSHSTPGLGDEQYF.

This clonotype was seen many times. The chain couples TRBV9 to TRBJ2-7, with 7 bases matching TRBD1. Germline V CDR1 and CDR2: SGDLS, YYNGEE. The CDR3 is 14 amino acids. The J segment lost 1 base and the V segment lost 0 bases, leaving 1 base of the junction unmatched. DNA of the CDR3: TGTGCCAGCAGCGTAGCACAGGGGTCCTACGAGCAGTACTTC. The encoded protein is CASSVAQGSYEQYF.

V is TRBV21-1 and J is TRBJ2-5; TRBD1, the table's D call, lacks a check against the DNA. TRBV21-1 is assigned pseudogene status. There are 15 residues in the CDR3. The CDR3 region has the DNA TGTGCCAGCAGCCGAAACCGGGGGCCCGGTACGACCCAGTACTTC. Amino acid sequence: CASSRNRGPGTTQYF.

J is TRBJ1-1 and V is TRBV28; 8 positions match TRBD1. CDR1 and CDR2 from the germline V gene are MDHEN and SYDVKM. CDR3 size: 13 residues. The trim removed 8 bases at V and 1 base at J, leaving 3 bases unmatched. The CDR3 DNA is TGTGCCAGCCAGGGGGCAACGAACACTGAAGCTTTCTTT. It specifies CASQGATNTEAFF.

This clonotype was observed a few times. The CDR3 region is CASSYGGFYEQYF. The CDR3 DNA reads TGTGCCAGCAGTTACGGGGGCTTCTACGAGCAGTACTTC. This sequence joins TRBV6-2 or TRBV6-3 and TRBJ2-7; tentatively, D is TRBD1 (6 bases). Trimming took 2 bases from V and 3 from J, leaving 8 bases between them. CDR3 size: 13 residues. Germline CDR1 and CDR2: MNHEY and SVGEGT.

This rearrangement joins TRBV4-1 to TRBJ2-3; the D gene is possibly TRBD2 (6 bases). Trimming left V 5 bases short and J 1 base short, with 16 bases between. Germline V gene lookup returns CDR1 MGHRA and CDR2 YSYEKL. There are 16 residues in the CDR3. Here the CDR3 DNA reads TGCGCCAGCAGCATACTTCTAGCGCAAGGCACAGATACGCAGTATTTT. It specifies CASSILLAQGTDTQYF.

This clonotype has just a few counts. The chain links TRBV7-3 to TRBJ1-2, with D unresolved. The CDR3 is 14 residues long. Germline CDR1 and CDR2: SGHTA and FQGTGA. Trimming stripped 3 bases from V and 4 bases from J, with 12 bases between. This chain's CDR3 is CASSFLPRGYGYTF. The CDR3 nucleotides are TGTGCCAGCAGCTTTCTACCTCGCGGCTATGGCTACACCTTC. Looking up the rest from reference TRBV7-3 and TRBJ1-2 gives the full variable domain: GAGVSQTPSNKVTEKGKYVELRCDPISGHTALYWYRQSLGQGPEFLIYFQGTGAADDSGLPNDRFFAVRPEGSVSTLKIQRTERGDSAVYLCASSFLPRGYGYTFGSGTRLTVV.

This chain links TRBV10-3 with TRBJ2-4; D is ambiguous. Gene TRBJ2-7 matches the end of the DNA better, so the J call may be wrong. The CDR3 extends over 13 amino acids. Germline CDR1 and CDR2: ENHRY and SYGVKD. The CDR3 spells CAISESEDYEQYF. The DNA of the CDR3 is TGTGCCATCAGTGAGTCGGAAGACTACGAGCAGTACTTC.

This clonotype was counted only a few times. The chain is built from TRBV20-1 and TRBJ2-7; 8 nucleotides align to TRBD1. Per the germline V gene, CDR1 is DFQATT and CDR2 is SNEGSKA (reference sequence). V was clipped by 5 bases and J by 4 bases; unmatched bases: 4. This CDR3 is 12 amino acids long. In nucleotides, the CDR3 is TGCAGTGCTCAACGGACAGGGTACGAGCAGTACTTC. It yields the protein CSAQRTGYEQYF.

The rearrangement joins TRBV27 to TRBJ2-5, with 7 nucleotides matching TRBD1. CDR3 length: 11 residues. Trimming took 6 bases from V and 5 from J; bases not matched to a gene: 0. Germline V lookup: CDR1 MNHEY, CDR2 SMNVEV (reference sequence). In DNA, the CDR3 is TGTGCCAGCAGGACAGGGGAGACCCAGTACTTC. This sequence encodes CASRTGETQYF.